Detailed here is one TCR beta chain. RNA was extracted with the RNeasy kit, and a quantity of roughly 0.5 to 1 ug was reverse transcribed using random hexamers. Amplification of the TCR beta CDR3 was carried out by immunoSEQ multiplex PCR, which spanned a total of 54 Vbeta and 13 Jbeta segments. One entry per CDR3 protein, called by TCRdb with MiXCR from the immunoSEQ multiplex PCR reads. The sample carries just over 300,000 distinct CDR3 sequences, just over 90% recorded once. This CDR3 is built from 13 residues. Trimming left V 5 bases short and J 5 bases short, with 12 bases between. These data belong to a study of CD8 T cells in Susac syndrome.

The origin of this receptor is a human donor with multiple sclerosis. The sequenced sample was CD4+ T cells from PBMCs. The J gene is TRBJ2-5, the V gene TRBV12-3 or TRBV12-4, with a weak D call TRBD2 (5 bases). CDR3 nucleotides: TGTGCCAGCAGTCCGGGGATTGACGAGACCCAGTACTTC. Its translation: CASSPGIDETQYF.